The 11 T cell receptor beta chains below come from one sample, sequenced in a study of T-cell reconstitution after alpha-beta-depleted transplantation in children (dated by TCRdb to about 2016). Libraries were prepared through PCR. Sequencer: Illumina HiSeq 2500. Molecular barcoding was employed in the preparation of TCR libraries, with unique molecular identifiers being used to normalize TCRbeta repertoire quantification. TCRdb trimmed public reads at Q25 via fastp, called clones via MiXCR and kept in-frame beta chains. All rows with the same CDR3 protein become a single entry with the most common DNA and genes. Within this sample are about half a million distinct CDR3 sequences, with around 13% of them counted one time only. The ten largest clonotypes hold about 5.4% of the sample. The sequencing here drew on PBMCs from the stem cell graft donor, taken from the stem cell graft. These receptors were obtained from a human donor who donated a stem cell graft to a child with combined immunodeficiency.

The chain links TRBV12-3 or TRBV12-4 to TRBJ2-7; 8 nucleotides line up with TRBD2. This CDR3 is 14 amino acids long. After removal of 5 bases from V and 3 bases from J, the junction contained 6 bases not matched to a gene. CDR3 sequence (DNA): TGTGCCAGCAGTCGGACCCGGGGGGGCTACGAGCAGTACTTC. Translating it yields CASSRTRGGYEQYF.

This clonotype was seen ten or more times. The chain links TRBV18 to TRBJ2-5, with D possibly matching TRBD2 (5 bases). The CDR3 spans 14 residues. Germline V gives CDR1 KGHSH, CDR2 LQKENI. The V gene lost 0 bases and the J gene lost 4 bases, with 9 bases spanning the gap. As DNA, the CDR3 is TGTGCCAGCTCACCACCGAGGGCCGGAGAGACCCAGTACTTC. This gives the protein CASSPPRAGETQYF. Full variable domain (outside the CDR3, taken from reference TRBV18 and TRBJ2-5): NAGVMQNPRHLVRRRGQEARLRCSPMKGHSHVYWYRQLPEEGLKFMVYLQKENIIDESGMPKERFSAEFPKEGPSILRIQQVVRGDSAAYFCASSPPRAGETQYFGPGTRLLVL.

This chain uses TRBV7-9 with TRBJ1-2; TRBD1 is a possible D gene (6 bases). Trimming removed 1 base at V and 5 bases at J, with 17 bases between. The CDR3 is made up of 16 amino acids. CDR1 is SEHNR and CDR2 is FQNEAQ in the germline V gene (reference sequence). CDR3 sequence: CASSLGWEGEWYGYTF. CDR3 DNA: TGTGCCAGCAGCTTAGGATGGGAGGGGGAATGGTATGGCTACACCTTC.

V gene TRBV6-1 combines with J gene TRBJ2-1; the match to TRBD1 covers 7 bases. V lost 5 bases, J lost 1 base, and 8 bases stayed unmatched. This CDR3 region has 16 residues. In germline, CDR1 is MNHNS, CDR2 SASEGT. The CDR3 here is CASSPTGTASYNEQFF. In DNA, the CDR3 is TGTGCCAGCAGTCCCACCGGGACAGCATCCTACAATGAGCAGTTCTTC.

This clonotype was counted only a few times. J is TRBJ2-5 and V is TRBV10-3; 13 bases agree with TRBD2. The V gene's germline CDR1 is ENHRY and CDR2 SYGVKD. The CDR3 runs 15 residues. With V trimmed by 6 bases and J by 1 base, 2 bases remained unmatched. The CDR3 nucleotides are TGTGCCATCAGCGGACTAGCGGGAGTCCAAGAGACCCAGTACTTC. It codes for CAISGLAGVQETQYF.

The chain employs TRBV7-8 and TRBJ2-4, with a weak D call TRBD1 (5 bases). Germline V CDR1 and CDR2: SGHVS, FQNEAQ. The V gene lost 1 base and the J gene lost 3 bases, with 10 bases spanning the gap. The CDR3 runs 15 residues. The CDR3 region is CASSLELGDKNIQYF. Written as DNA, the CDR3 is TGTGCCAGCAGCTTAGAGTTAGGGGACAAAAACATTCAGTACTTC.

A few counts support this clonotype. The CDR3 spells CSASKAEEQYF. The CDR3 DNA reads as TGCAGTGCTAGCAAAGCCGAGGAGCAGTACTTC. This sequence joins TRBV20-1 and TRBJ2-7; D gene uncertain. The CDR3 is 11 residues long. From germline, CDR1 is DFQATT and CDR2 SNEGSKA (reference sequence). V was clipped by 3 bases and J by 7 bases, with 10 bases between them.

The chain uses TRBV27 and TRBJ1-1; D not resolved. The CDR3 runs to 13 residues. Germline V gene sequence: CDR1 MNHEY, CDR2 SMNVEV (reference sequence). The ends were cut back, 8 bases at V and 0 bases at J, with 10 bases in the middle. DNA for the CDR3: TGTGCCAGCCGGAAGCTCATGAACACTGAAGCTTTCTTT. Translation: CASRKLMNTEAFF.

In this sample, this clonotype turned up many times. This chain links TRBV29-1 with TRBJ2-3; TRBD2 agrees at 9 bases. V lost 3 bases to trimming and J lost 0 bases; unmatched junction nucleotides: 7. The V gene's germline CDR1 is SQVTM and CDR2 ANQGSEA. The CDR3 extends over 16 amino acids. The CDR3 DNA is TGCAGCGTTGAGGCTAGCGGGAAATTTAGCACAGATACGCAGTATTTT. Its translation: CSVEASGKFSTDTQYF.

This clonotype has more than one count but fewer than ten. V and J are TRBV4-3 and TRBJ1-2, with D uncertain. V was clipped by 0 bases and J by 3 bases, with 11 bases between them. CDR3 length: 15 residues. CDR1 LGHNA and CDR2 YSLEER come from the germline V gene. The CDR3 region has the DNA TGCGCCAGCAGCCAAGATCCCAGGTCCTACTATGGCTACACCTTC. It translates to CASSQDPRSYYGYTF.

This clonotype occurred a few times. The chain uses TRBV20-1 and TRBJ2-3; 9 nucleotides match TRBD1. The CDR3 has 15 residues. CDR1 and CDR2 (germline): DFQATT, SNEGSKA (reference sequence). The ends lost 0 bases at V and 3 bases at J; junction bases unmatched: 4. The CDR3 coding sequence is TGCAGTGCTAGAGATGGGGGGACAGGGACAGATACGCAGTATTTT. It encodes CSARDGGTGTDTQYF.